The rows below give T cell receptor beta chains drawn from one sample of a study of T-cell reconstitution after alpha-beta-depleted transplantation in children. TCRdb independently ran MiXCR on the PCR reads; one entry per CDR3 protein. The sample yields 240,000 or so distinct CDR3 sequences, 6.5% to 10% seen once. The material was PBMCs, mostly from graft donor cells, obtained 180 days after TCRalphabeta/CD19-depleted stem cell transplant. The receptors derive from a male patient between 10 and 17 years old who had a stem cell transplant for acute lymphoblastic leukemia, so the T cells may come from the graft donor. Each CDR3 is given with its conserved first and last residue. A D gene is named only where the DNA matches it firmly. Clone size is given for some rows only: seen once, a few or many times, or a class if the clone is expanded.

v_gene: TRBV3-1
d_gene: TRBD2
abundance: many
j_gene: TRBJ2-3
len: 14
CDR3aa: CASSGSGRTDTQYF
CDR3nt: TGTGCCAGCAGCGGAAGCGGGAGAACAGATACGCAGTATTTT

v_gene: TRBV9
d_gene: TRBD2
abundance: many
j_gene: TRBJ2-1
len: 18
CDR3aa: CASSPGTSGGSSYNEQFF
CDR3nt: TGTGCCAGCAGCCCCGGGACTAGCGGGGGTAGCTCCTACAATGAGCAGTTCTTC

v_gene: TRBV10-2
d_gene: -
abundance: many
j_gene: TRBJ1-5
len: 12
CDR3aa: CASAGGNQPQHF
CDR3nt: TGCGCCAGCGCGGGGGGCAATCAGCCCCAGCATTTT

v_gene: TRBV28
d_gene: -
abundance: -
j_gene: TRBJ2-3
len: 17
CDR3aa: CASPPLAPEVGADTQYF
CDR3nt: TGTGCCAGCCCCCCCCTAGCGCCGGAGGTAGGCGCAGATACGCAGTATTTT

v_gene: TRBV4-2
d_gene: TRBD2
abundance: many
j_gene: TRBJ2-7
len: 15
CDR3aa: CASSQSSGDRDEQYF
CDR3nt: TGTGCCAGCAGCCAATCTAGCGGGGATAGAGACGAGCAGTACTTC

v_gene: TRBV5-1
d_gene: TRBD2
abundance: many
j_gene: TRBJ2-5
len: 15
CDR3aa: CASSAGLAGGETQYF
CDR3nt: TGCGCCAGCAGCGCGGGACTAGCGGGAGGGGAGACCCAGTACTTC

v_gene: TRBV18
d_gene: -
abundance: many
j_gene: TRBJ2-2
len: 16
CDR3aa: CASSPPSTGPAGELFF
CDR3nt: TGTGCCAGCTCACCCCCCTCGACAGGACCCGCCGGGGAGCTGTTTTTT

v_gene: TRBV3-1
d_gene: TRBD2
abundance: -
j_gene: TRBJ2-1
len: 17
CDR3aa: CAFSPRLAGGPHNEQFF
CDR3nt: TGTGCCTTCAGCCCCCGACTAGCGGGAGGGCCCCACAATGAGCAGTTCTTC

v_gene: TRBV5-1
d_gene: -
abundance: many
j_gene: TRBJ2-7
len: 17
CDR3aa: CASSLAVGRGSGYEQYF
CDR3nt: TGCGCCAGCAGCTTGGCCGTGGGGAGAGGTTCGGGCTACGAGCAGTACTTC

v_gene: TRBV16
d_gene: -
abundance: many
j_gene: TRBJ2-7
len: 13
CDR3aa: CASSQSVNSEQYF
CDR3nt: TGTGCCAGCAGCCAATCAGTAAACTCCGAGCAGTACTTC

v_gene: TRBV10-3
d_gene: TRBD2
abundance: many
j_gene: TRBJ2-1
len: 15
CDR3aa: CAISESLGTSNEQFF
CDR3nt: TGTGCCATCAGTGAGTCGTTGGGGACTAGCAATGAGCAGTTCTTC

v_gene: TRBV9
d_gene: TRBD1
abundance: many
j_gene: TRBJ2-1
len: 14
CDR3aa: CASSADRAGGEQFF
CDR3nt: TGTGCCAGCAGCGCCGACAGGGCTGGGGGTGAGCAGTTCTTC